This TCR beta chain was identified during a study of blood T cells in healthy people across ages. The germline gives CDR1 MNHEY, CDR2 SMNVEV (reference sequence). CDR3 length: 16 residues. Between the trimmed V and J ends, which lost 6 bases and 3 bases, there was a span of 19 bases. Combining a sample-barcoded 5' primer with a J-beta primer mix, a second PCR ran for roughly 6 to 12 cycles. Each of the cDNA molecules was tagged by a template-switch adaptor with 12 random nucleotides. MiXCR, applied by TCRdb to the 5' RACE reads, yields one record per CDR3 protein. The table includes about 680,000 distinct CDR3 sequences, 45% to 50% detected once.

Sequences were obtained from blood. This clonotype was obtained from an older woman in good health. The J gene is TRBJ2-3, the V gene TRBV27; D unclear. This CDR3 reads CASSLGPPGLTDTQYF. The CDR3 DNA is TGTGCCAGCAGCCTTGGGCCACCCGGGTTAACAGATACGCAGTATTTT.